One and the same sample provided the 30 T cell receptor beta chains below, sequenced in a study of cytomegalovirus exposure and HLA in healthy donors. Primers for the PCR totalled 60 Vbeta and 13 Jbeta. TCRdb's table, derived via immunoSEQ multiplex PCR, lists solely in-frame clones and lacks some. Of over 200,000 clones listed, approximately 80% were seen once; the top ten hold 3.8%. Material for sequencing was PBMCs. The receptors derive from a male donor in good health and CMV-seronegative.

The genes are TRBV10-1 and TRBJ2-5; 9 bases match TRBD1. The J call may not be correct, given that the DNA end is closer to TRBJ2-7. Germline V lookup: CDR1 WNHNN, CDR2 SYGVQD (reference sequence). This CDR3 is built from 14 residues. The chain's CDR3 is CASSRDRAYHEQYF. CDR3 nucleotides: TGCGCCAGCAGCCGGGACAGGGCCTACCACGAGCAGTACTTC.

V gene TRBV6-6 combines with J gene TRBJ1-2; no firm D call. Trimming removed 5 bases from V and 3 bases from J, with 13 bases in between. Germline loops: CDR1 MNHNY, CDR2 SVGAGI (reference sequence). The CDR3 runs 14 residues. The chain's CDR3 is CASSRYPRDYGYTF. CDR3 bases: TGTGCCAGCAGTCGATACCCACGGGACTATGGCTACACCTTC.

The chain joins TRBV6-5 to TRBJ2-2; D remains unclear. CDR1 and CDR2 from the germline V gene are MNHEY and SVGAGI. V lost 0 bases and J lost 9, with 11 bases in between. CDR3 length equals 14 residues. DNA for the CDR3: TGTGCCAGCAGTTACTCGAGGAGCAGCCGGGAGCTGTTTTTT. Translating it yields CASSYSRSSRELFF.

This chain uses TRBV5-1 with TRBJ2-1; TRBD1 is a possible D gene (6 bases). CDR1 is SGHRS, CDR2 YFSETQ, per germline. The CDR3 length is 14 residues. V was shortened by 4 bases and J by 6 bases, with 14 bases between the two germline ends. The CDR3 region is CASSRGVGANEQFF. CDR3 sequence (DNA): TGCGCCAGCAGCCGGGGAGTGGGGGCCAATGAGCAGTTCTTC.

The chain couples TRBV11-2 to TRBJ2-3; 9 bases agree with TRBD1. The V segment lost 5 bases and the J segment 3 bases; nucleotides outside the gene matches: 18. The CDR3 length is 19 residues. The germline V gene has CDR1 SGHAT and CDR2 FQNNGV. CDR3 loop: CASSPPRDRVFYKTDTQYF. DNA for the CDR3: TGTGCCAGCAGCCCCCCCCGGGACAGGGTGTTTTATAAAACAGATACGCAGTATTTT.

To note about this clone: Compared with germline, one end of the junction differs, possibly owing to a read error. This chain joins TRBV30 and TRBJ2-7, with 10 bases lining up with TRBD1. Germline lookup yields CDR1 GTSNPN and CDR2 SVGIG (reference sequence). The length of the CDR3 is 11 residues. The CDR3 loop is CAWSAPGDRGF. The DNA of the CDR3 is TGTGCCTGGAGTGCCCCTGGGGACAGGGGCTTC.

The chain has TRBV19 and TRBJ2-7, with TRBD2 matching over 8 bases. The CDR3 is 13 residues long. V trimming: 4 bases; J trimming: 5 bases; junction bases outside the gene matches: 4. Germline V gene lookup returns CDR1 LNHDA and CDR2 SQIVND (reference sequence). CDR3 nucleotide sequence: TGTGCCAGTAGTAGACTAGCGCAGAACGAGCAGTACTTC. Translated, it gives CASSRLAQNEQYF.

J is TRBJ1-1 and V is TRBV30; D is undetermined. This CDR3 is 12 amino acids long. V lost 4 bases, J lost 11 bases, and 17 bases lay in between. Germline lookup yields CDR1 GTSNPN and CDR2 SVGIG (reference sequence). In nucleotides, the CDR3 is TGTGCCTGGAATAGACTCCCGCCCCCGGCTTTCTTT. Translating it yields CAWNRLPPPAFF.

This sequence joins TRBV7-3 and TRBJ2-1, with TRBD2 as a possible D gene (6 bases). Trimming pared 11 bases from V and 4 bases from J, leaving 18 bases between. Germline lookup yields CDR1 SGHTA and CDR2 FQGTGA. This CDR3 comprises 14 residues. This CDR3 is CAGKTSRDYNEQFF. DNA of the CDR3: TGTGCCGGAAAAACATCGCGGGATTACAATGAGCAGTTCTTC.

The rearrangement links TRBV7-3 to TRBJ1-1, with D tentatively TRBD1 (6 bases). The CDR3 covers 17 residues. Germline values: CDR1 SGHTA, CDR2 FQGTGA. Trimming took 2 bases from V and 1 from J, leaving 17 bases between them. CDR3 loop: CASSLWGHRGKNTEAFF. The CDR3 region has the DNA TGTGCCAGCAGCTTATGGGGACATCGTGGAAAGAACACTGAAGCTTTCTTT.

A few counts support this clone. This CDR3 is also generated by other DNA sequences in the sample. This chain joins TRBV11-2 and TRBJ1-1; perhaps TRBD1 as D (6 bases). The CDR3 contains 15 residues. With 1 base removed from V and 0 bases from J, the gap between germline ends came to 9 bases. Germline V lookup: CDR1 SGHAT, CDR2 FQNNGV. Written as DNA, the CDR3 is TGTGCCAGCAGCTTAGCCGGGACATTGAACACTGAAGCTTTCTTT. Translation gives CASSLAGTLNTEAFF.

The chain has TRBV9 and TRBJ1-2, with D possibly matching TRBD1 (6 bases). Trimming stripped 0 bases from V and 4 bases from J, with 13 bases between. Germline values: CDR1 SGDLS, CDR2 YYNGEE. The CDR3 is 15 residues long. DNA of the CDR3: TGTGCCAGCAGCGTAGATGGCAGGGGTATCTATGGCTACACCTTC. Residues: CASSVDGRGIYGYTF.

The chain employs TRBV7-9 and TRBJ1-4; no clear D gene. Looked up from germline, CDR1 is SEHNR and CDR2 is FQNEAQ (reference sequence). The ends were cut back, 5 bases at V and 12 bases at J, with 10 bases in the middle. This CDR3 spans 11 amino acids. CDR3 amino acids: CASSHSRELFF. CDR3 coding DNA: TGTGCCAGCAGCCACTCCCGGGAACTGTTTTTT.

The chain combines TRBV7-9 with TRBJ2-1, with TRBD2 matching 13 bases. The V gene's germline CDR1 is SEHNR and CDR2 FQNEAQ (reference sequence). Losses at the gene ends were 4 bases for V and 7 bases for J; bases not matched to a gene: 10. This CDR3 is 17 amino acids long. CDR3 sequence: CASSSAGLAGVYNEQFF. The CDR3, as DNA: TGTGCCAGCAGCTCCGCTGGACTAGCGGGAGTCTATAATGAGCAGTTCTTC.

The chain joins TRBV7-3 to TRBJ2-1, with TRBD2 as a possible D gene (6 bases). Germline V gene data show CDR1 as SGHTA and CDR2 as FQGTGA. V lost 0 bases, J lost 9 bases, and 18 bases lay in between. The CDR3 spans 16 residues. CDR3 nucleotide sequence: TGTGCCAGCAGCTTAACGGAACGTGGGGGGTGGGGTGAGCAGTTCTTC. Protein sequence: CASSLTERGGWGEQFF.

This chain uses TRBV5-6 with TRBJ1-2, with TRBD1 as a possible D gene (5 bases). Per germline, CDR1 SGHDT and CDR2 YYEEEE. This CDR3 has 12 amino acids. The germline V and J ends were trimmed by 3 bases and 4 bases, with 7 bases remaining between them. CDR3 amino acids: CASSYDSYGYTF. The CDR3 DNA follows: TGTGCCAGCAGCTATGACAGCTATGGCTACACCTTC.

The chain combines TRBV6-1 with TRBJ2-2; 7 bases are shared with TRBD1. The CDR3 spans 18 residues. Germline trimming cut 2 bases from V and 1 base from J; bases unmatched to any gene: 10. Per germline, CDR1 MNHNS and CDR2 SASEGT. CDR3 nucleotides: TGTGCCAGCAGTGAAAACTTCGCCGGGACAGAGAACACCGGGGAGCTGTTTTTT. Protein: CASSENFAGTENTGELFF.

The CDR3 spells CASTERVRGTEAFF. DNA of the CDR3: TGTGCCAGCACCGAAAGAGTCAGGGGCACTGAAGCTTTCTTT. J is TRBJ1-1 and V is TRBV6-5; a possible D gene is TRBD1 (6 bases). This CDR3 spans 14 amino acids. Germline V gives CDR1 MNHEY, CDR2 SVGAGI. V was trimmed by 7 bases and J by 4 bases, leaving 16 bases between them.

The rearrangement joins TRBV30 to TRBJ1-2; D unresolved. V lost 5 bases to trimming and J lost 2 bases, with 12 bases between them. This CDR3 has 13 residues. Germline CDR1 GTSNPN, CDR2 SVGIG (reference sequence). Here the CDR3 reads CAWGPTVNYGYTF. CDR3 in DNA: TGTGCCTGGGGGCCGACGGTGAACTATGGCTACACCTTC.

CDR3 in DNA: TGTGCCAGCAGTCCCCGAGCAGGAAATGAAAAACTGTTTTTT. Residues: CASSPRAGNEKLFF. J is TRBJ1-4 and V is TRBV7-9; D not resolved. Germline CDR1 and CDR2: SEHNR and FQNEAQ (reference sequence). V was trimmed by 6 bases and J by 5 bases, leaving 13 bases between them. The CDR3 totals 14 residues. The variable domain in full, completed from reference TRBV7-9 and TRBJ1-4, reads DTGVSQNPRHKITKRGQNVTFRCDPISEHNRLYWYRQTLGQGPEFLTYFQNEAQLEKSRLLSDRFSAERPKGSFSTLEIQRTEQGDSAMYLCASSPRAGNEKLFFGSGTQLSVL.

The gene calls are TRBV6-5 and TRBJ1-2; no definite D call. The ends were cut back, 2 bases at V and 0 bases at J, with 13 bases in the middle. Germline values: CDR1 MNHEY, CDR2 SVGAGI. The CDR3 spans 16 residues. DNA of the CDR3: TGTGCCAGCAGTTACGGAGGGTCACGGACTAACTATGGCTACACCTTC. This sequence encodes CASSYGGSRTNYGYTF.

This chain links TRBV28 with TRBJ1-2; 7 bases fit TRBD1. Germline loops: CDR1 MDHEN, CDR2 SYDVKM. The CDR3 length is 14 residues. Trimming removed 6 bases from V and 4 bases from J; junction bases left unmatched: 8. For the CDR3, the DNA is TGTGCCAGCAGACATCCGGGACAGTCCTATGGCTACACCTTC. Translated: CASRHPGQSYGYTF.

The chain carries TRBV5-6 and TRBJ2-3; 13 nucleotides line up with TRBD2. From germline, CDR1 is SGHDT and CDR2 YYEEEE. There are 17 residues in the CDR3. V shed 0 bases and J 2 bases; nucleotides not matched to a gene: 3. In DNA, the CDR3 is TGTGCCAGCAGCTTGGACACTAGCGGGAGGGCCACAGATACGCAGTATTTT. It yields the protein CASSLDTSGRATDTQYF.

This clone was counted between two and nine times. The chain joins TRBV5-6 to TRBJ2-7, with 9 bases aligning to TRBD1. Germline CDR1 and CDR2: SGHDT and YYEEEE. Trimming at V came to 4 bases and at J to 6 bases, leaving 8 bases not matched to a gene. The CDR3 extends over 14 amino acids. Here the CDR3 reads CASSEGTGLVEQYF. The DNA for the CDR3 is TGTGCCAGCAGCGAGGGGACAGGGCTCGTCGAGCAGTACTTC. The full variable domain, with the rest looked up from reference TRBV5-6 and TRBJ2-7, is DAGVTQSPTHLIKTRGQQVTLRCSPKSGHDTVSWYQQALGQGPQFIFQYYEEEERQRGNFPDRFSGHQFPNYSSELNVNALLLGDSALYLCASSEGTGLVEQYFGPGTRLTVT.

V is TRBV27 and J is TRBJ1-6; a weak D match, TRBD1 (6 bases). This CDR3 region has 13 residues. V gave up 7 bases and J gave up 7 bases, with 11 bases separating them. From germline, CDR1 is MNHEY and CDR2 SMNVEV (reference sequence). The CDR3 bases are TGTGCCAGCAACGCCCAGGGGAATTCACCCCTCCACTTT. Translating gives CASNAQGNSPLHF.

CDR3: CASSSGTASYEQYF. CDR3 nucleotide sequence: TGCGCCAGCAGCTCCGGGACAGCCTCCTACGAGCAGTACTTC. The chain joins TRBV5-1 to TRBJ2-7; 7 positions match TRBD1. Germline assignment: CDR1 SGHRS and CDR2 YFSETQ. V gave up 3 bases and J gave up 0 bases; unmatched junction bases: 3. This CDR3 contains 14 residues.

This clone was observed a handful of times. The CDR3 loop reads CASRLGQGAPEQYF. The CDR3 nucleotides read TGTGCCAGCAGACTAGGACAGGGGGCCCCCGAGCAGTACTTC. The chain couples TRBV7-9 to TRBJ2-7; 11 nucleotides match TRBD1. V trimming: 6 bases; J trimming: 6 bases; junction bases outside the gene matches: 7. The CDR3 loop spans 14 amino acids. Germline loops: CDR1 SEHNR, CDR2 FQNEAQ (reference sequence).

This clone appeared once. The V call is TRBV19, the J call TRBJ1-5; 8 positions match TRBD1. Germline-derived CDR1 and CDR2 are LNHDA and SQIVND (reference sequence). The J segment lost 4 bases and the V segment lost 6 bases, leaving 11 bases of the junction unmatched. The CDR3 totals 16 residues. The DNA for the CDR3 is TGTGCCAGTAGGGCCCAGGGGGCGCCTACTAATCAGCCCCAGCATTTT. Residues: CASRAQGAPTNQPQHF.

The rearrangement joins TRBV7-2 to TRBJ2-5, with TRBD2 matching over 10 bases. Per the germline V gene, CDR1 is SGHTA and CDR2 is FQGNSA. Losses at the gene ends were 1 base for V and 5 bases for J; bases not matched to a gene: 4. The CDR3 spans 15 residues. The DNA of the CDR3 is TGTGCCAGCAGCTTAGGACTAGCGGGTGGGGAGACCCAGTACTTC. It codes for CASSLGLAGGETQYF.

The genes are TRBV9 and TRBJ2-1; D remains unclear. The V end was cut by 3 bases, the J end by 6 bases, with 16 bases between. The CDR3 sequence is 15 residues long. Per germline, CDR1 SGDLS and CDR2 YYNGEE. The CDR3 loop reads CASSDVTEPFNEQFF. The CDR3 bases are TGTGCCAGCAGCGATGTAACCGAGCCTTTCAATGAGCAGTTCTTC.